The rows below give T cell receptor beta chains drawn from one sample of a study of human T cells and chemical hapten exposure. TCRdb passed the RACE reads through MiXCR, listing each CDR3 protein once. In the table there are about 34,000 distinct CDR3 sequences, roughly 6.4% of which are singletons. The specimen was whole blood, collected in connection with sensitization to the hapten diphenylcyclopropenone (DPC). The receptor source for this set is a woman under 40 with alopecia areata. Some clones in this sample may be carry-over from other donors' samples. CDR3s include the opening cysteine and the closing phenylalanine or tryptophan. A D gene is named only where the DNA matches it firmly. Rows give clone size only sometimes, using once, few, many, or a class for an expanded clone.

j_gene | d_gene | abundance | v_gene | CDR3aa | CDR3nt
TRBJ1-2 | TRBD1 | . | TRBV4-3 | CASSLGTGGAGYGYTF | TGCGCCAGCAGCCTAGGGACAGGGGGCGCGGGATATGGCTACACCTTC
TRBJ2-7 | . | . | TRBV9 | CASSVDGNYEQYF | TGTGCCAGCAGCGTAGATGGGAACTACGAGCAGTACTTC
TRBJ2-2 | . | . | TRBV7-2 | CASSRTPPGELFF | TGTGCCAGCAGCCGGACGCCCCCGGGGGAGCTGTTTTTT
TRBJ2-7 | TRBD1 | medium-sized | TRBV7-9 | CASSEVQGAYEQYF | TGTGCCAGCAGCGAGGTACAGGGGGCGTACGAGCAGTACTTC
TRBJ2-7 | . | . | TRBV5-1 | CASSFQTTSYEQYF | TGCGCCAGCAGCTTCCAAACTACCTCCTACGAGCAGTACTTC
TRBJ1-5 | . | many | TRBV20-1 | CSARDLAGDQPQHF | TGCAGTGCTAGAGATCTCGCAGGGGATCAGCCCCAGCATTTT
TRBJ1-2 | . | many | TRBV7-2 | CASSLAGSGGYTF | TGTGCCAGCAGCTTAGCGGGGAGTGGTGGCTACACCTTC
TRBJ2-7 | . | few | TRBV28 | CAIKTPGVHYEQYF | TGTGCCATCAAAACCCCGGGAGTTCACTACGAGCAGTACTTC
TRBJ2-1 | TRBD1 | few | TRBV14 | CASSQPGQGPYNEQFF | TGTGCCAGCAGCCAGCCGGGACAGGGACCCTACAATGAGCAGTTCTTC
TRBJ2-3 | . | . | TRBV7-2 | CASSLVGIASTDTQYF | TGTGCCAGCAGCTTAGTCGGGATAGCTAGCACAGATACGCAGTATTTT
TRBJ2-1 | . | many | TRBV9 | CASSVVEGVKEQFF | TGTGCCAGCAGCGTAGTTGAAGGAGTAAAAGAGCAGTTCTTC
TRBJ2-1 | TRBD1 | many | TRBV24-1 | CATSPGQGIFYNEQFF | TGTGCCACCAGTCCGGGACAGGGGATTTTCTACAATGAGCAGTTCTTC
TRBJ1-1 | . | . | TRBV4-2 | CASSQANTEAFF | TGTGCCAGCAGCCAAGCTAATACTGAAGCTTTCTTT
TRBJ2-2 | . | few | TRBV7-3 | CASSLKGDHTGELFF | TGTGCCAGCAGCTTAAAGGGTGACCACACCGGGGAGCTGTTTTTT
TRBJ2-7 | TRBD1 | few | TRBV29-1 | CSGSPGQGYEQYF | TGCAGCGGATCGCCGGGACAGGGCTACGAGCAGTACTTC
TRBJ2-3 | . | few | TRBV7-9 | CASSTLSPGGTDTQYF | TGTGCCAGCAGCACTCTAAGCCCCGGGGGCACAGATACGCAGTATTTT
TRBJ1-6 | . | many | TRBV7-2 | CASSPGRNYNSPLHF | TGTGCCAGCAGCCCGGGCAGGAACTATAATTCACCCCTCCACTTT
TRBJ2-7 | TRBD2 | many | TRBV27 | CASEGTSGGLYF | TGTGCCAGCGAGGGGACTAGCGGGGGTCTGTACTTC
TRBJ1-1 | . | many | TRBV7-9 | CASSPLTSSGTEAFF | TGTGCCAGCAGCCCCCTGACTAGCTCCGGAACTGAAGCTTTCTTT
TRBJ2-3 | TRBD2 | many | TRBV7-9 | CASSYGTTNTQYF | TGTGCCAGCAGCTATGGGACTACAAATACGCAGTATTTT
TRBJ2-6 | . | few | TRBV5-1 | CASSSTGWGPRSGANVLTF | TGCGCCAGCAGCTCCACGGGGTGGGGACCCCGCTCTGGGGCCAACGTCCTGACTTTC
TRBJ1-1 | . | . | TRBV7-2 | CASSFGMLNTEAFF | TGTGCCAGCAGCTTCGGGATGTTGAACACTGAAGCTTTCTTT
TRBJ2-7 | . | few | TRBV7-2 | CASSTGTLASSYEQYF | TGTGCCAGCAGCACCGGGACGTTAGCGAGCTCCTACGAGCAGTACTTC
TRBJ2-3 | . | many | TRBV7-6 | CASSLVGPTDTQYF | TGTGCCAGCAGCTTAGTAGGACCCACAGATACGCAGTATTTT
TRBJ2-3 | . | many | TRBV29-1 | CSSGGSSGTDTQYF | TGCAGCTCGGGGGGCTCAAGTGGGACAGATACGCAGTATTTT
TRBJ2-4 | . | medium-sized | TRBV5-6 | CASSLSGFQNIQYF | TGTGCCAGCAGCTTGTCAGGGTTTCAAAACATTCAGTACTTC
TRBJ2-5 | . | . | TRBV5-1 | CASSFQDEQPQYF | TGCGCCAGCAGCTTTCAGGATGAGCAACCCCAGTACTTC
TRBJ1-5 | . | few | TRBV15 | CATSIPGNNQPQHF | TGTGCCACCAGCATCCCAGGGAACAATCAGCCCCAGCATTTT
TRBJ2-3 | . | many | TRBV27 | CASSLSIGTYLTDTQYF | TGTGCCAGCAGTTTATCCATCGGGACCTATCTCACAGATACGCAGTATTTT
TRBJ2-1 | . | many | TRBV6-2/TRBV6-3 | CASNRGGPGINEQFF | TGTGCCAGCAACCGAGGGGGGCCGGGGATCAATGAGCAGTTCTTC
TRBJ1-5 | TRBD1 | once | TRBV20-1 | CSARNPGQANQPQHF | TGCAGTGCTAGAAATCCCGGACAGGCCAATCAGCCCCAGCATTTT
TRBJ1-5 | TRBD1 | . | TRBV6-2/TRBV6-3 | CASSYRSVPGQVINQPQHF | TGTGCCAGCAGTTATCGTTCGGTCCCGGGACAGGTAATAAATCAGCCCCAGCATTTT
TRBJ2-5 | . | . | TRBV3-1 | CASSLAPGPGETQYF | TGTGCCAGCAGCCTAGCGCCAGGGCCGGGTGAGACCCAGTACTTC
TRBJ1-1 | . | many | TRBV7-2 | CASSLGGRFNTEAFF | TGTGCCAGCAGCTTAGGGGGGAGGTTCAACACTGAAGCTTTCTTT
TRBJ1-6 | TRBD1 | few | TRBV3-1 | CASSPRAGQGGSPLHF | TGTGCCAGCAGCCCTCGCGCGGGACAGGGGGGTTCACCCCTCCACTTT
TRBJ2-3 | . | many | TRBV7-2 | CASSSYTDTQYF | TGTGCCAGCAGCTCATACACAGATACGCAGTATTTT
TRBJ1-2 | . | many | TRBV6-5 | CASSYSANSNYGYTF | TGTGCCAGCAGTTACTCTGCAAATTCTAACTATGGCTACACCTTC
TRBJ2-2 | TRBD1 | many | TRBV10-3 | CATLPGQGIPGELFF | TGTGCCACATTGCCGGGACAGGGGATCCCCGGGGAGCTGTTTTTT
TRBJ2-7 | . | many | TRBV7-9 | CASSATSYEQYF | TGTGCCAGCAGCGCGACTAGCTACGAGCAGTACTTC
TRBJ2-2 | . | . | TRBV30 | CAWSLTETNTGELFF | TGTGCCTGGAGTCTTACAGAAACGAACACCGGGGAGCTGTTTTTT
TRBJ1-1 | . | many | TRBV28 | CASSSSFGEGNTEAFF | TGTGCCAGCAGTTCCAGCTTCGGCGAAGGGAACACTGAAGCTTTCTTT